Listed below are T cell receptor beta chains from one sample, sequenced in a study of T cells after yellow fever vaccination. TCRdb redid the calling of the 5' RACE reads with MiXCR, one entry per CDR3 protein. The sample holds approximately 350,000 distinct CDR3 sequences; roughly 12% are singletons and the top ten take 15% to 20%. Sequencing was performed on PBMCs, taken on the day of the first yellow fever vaccination. These receptors were obtained from a man aged 18-30 years who received the YFV17D yellow fever vaccine. Both conserved end residues are part of each CDR3. D genes are given only for firm matches. The size field is filled for only some rows; it gives once, few, many or a size class.

NA TRBJ2-5 TRBV11-2 NA CASSVDRTRGETQYF TGTGCCAGCAGCGTAGACAGGACCCGAGGGGAGACCCAGTACTTC
NA TRBJ1-2 TRBV29-1 many CSVEDPGPYGYTF TGCAGCGTTGAAGATCCGGGCCCCTATGGCTACACCTTC
TRBD1 TRBJ1-4 TRBV5-1 NA CASSLDRGRTNEKLFF TGCGCCAGCAGCTTGGACAGGGGGCGAACTAATGAAAAACTGTTTTTT
NA TRBJ2-4 TRBV7-2 few CASSLARLAKNIQYF TGTGCCAGCAGCTTAGCGCGGCTAGCCAAAAACATTCAGTACTTC
NA TRBJ2-3 TRBV6-1 many CASSEVGTGDTQYF TGTGCCAGCAGTGAGGTTGGAACAGGGGATACGCAGTATTTT
NA TRBJ1-2 TRBV7-2 few CASSFDPNYGYTF TGTGCCAGCAGCTTCGACCCTAACTATGGCTACACCTTC
NA TRBJ1-1 TRBV11-1 NA CASSLWEGGTEAFF TGTGCCAGCAGCTTGTGGGAAGGGGGCACTGAAGCTTTCTTT
NA TRBJ2-1 TRBV19 NA CASSDLGSYNEQFF TGTGCCAGTAGCGACCTGGGCTCCTACAATGAGCAGTTCTTC
NA TRBJ1-5 TRBV20-1 few CSARDSVSINQPQHF TGCAGTGCTAGAGATTCGGTGTCAATCAATCAGCCCCAGCATTTT
NA TRBJ2-2 TRBV28 few CASSRTEPNTGELFF TGTGCCAGCAGTCGGACAGAACCTAACACCGGGGAGCTGTTTTTT
TRBD1 TRBJ2-5 TRBV7-9 few CASSQGAGETQYF TGTGCCAGCAGCCAGGGGGCGGGAGAGACCCAGTACTTC
NA TRBJ1-1 TRBV7-3 few CASSLAPGPAISEAFF TGTGCCAGCAGCTTAGCCCCGGGGCCGGCTATATCTGAAGCTTTCTTT
NA TRBJ1-4 TRBV19 few CASSAMRGGDEKLFF TGTGCCAGCTCTGCTATGAGGGGAGGCGATGAAAAACTGTTTTTT
NA TRBJ2-3 TRBV20-1 NA CSASGIASPTDTQYF TGCAGTGCTAGTGGGATAGCGTCTCCCACAGATACGCAGTATTTT
NA TRBJ2-2 TRBV5-1 NA CASSYPGNTGELFF TGCGCCAGCAGCTATCCAGGGAACACCGGGGAGCTGTTTTTT
NA TRBJ1-4 TRBV6-5 NA CTSSSPTVLGTTNEKLFF TGTACCAGCAGTTCCCCGACAGTCCTAGGTACAACTAATGAAAAACTGTTTTTT
NA TRBJ2-5 TRBV7-3 NA CASSLGGAYGETQYF TGTGCCAGCAGCTTAGGGGGGGCCTATGGGGAGACCCAGTACTTC
TRBD1 TRBJ2-5 TRBV5-4 NA CASSGGQGLVETQYF TGTGCCAGCAGCGGTGGACAGGGCCTAGTGGAGACCCAGTACTTC
NA TRBJ2-2 TRBV28 many CASSSPPGEAAGELFF TGTGCCAGCAGTTCCCCTCCGGGGGAAGCCGCCGGGGAGCTGTTTTTT
NA TRBJ1-1 TRBV28 few CASNVRTGADTEAFF TGTGCCAGCAACGTCAGGACTGGTGCGGACACTGAAGCTTTCTTT
NA TRBJ1-2 TRBV6-2/TRBV6-3 few CASSYAGYGYTF TGTGCCAGCAGTTACGCGGGGTACGGCTACACCTTC
NA TRBJ1-4 TRBV20-1 once CSAGFGSFNEKLFF TGCAGTGCTGGATTTGGCAGCTTTAATGAAAAACTGTTTTTT
NA TRBJ2-3 TRBV14 few CASSRVGYFPATQYF TGTGCCAGCAGCCGCGTCGGCTACTTCCCCGCTACGCAGTATTTT
NA TRBJ1-6 TRBV14 NA CASSHRRPGDSYNSPLHF TGTGCCAGCAGCCACAGAAGACCAGGGGACTCCTATAATTCACCCCTCCACTTT
TRBD1 TRBJ2-7 TRBV7-3 few CASSLSRGREQYF TGTGCCAGCAGCTTGAGCAGGGGGCGGGAGCAGTACTTC
NA TRBJ1-5 TRBV28 few CASYGGGQPQHF TGTGCCAGCTACGGGGGGGGTCAGCCCCAGCATTTT
NA TRBJ1-2 TRBV20-1 few CSARVRGYGYTF TGCAGTGCTAGAGTCCGTGGCTATGGCTACACCTTC
NA TRBJ1-1 TRBV3-1 few CASSQGRGRGANTEAFF TGTGCCAGCAGCCAAGGGCGGGGGAGGGGGGCGAACACTGAAGCTTTCTTT
NA TRBJ2-3 TRBV5-1 few CASSDGTSSTDTQYF TGCGCCAGCAGCGATGGCACCTCTAGCACAGATACGCAGTATTTT
TRBD1 TRBJ1-3 TRBV7-2 NA CASSYAQGASGNTIYF TGTGCCAGCAGCTACGCCCAGGGGGCGTCTGGAAACACCATATATTTT
NA TRBJ2-6 TRBV3-1 NA CASSQRVSGANVLTF TGTGCCAGCAGCCAGAGGGTGTCTGGGGCCAACGTCCTGACTTTC
TRBD1 TRBJ2-2 TRBV6-1 NA CASNLGQGAFGELFF TGTGCCAGCAACCTTGGACAGGGGGCTTTCGGGGAGCTGTTTTTT
NA TRBJ2-3 TRBV20-1 many CSAHLRGGPRDTQYF TGCAGTGCTCACCTCCGAGGAGGCCCCCGAGATACGCAGTATTTT
NA TRBJ2-1 TRBV7-2 NA CASSPLHSGSQFF TGTGCCAGCAGCCCCCTCCATAGCGGCAGCCAGTTCTTC
TRBD1 TRBJ2-1 TRBV24-1 NA CATSDLKTGGDNEQFF TGTGCCACCAGTGATTTGAAGACAGGGGGTGACAATGAGCAGTTCTTC
NA TRBJ2-7 TRBV6-2/TRBV6-3 NA CASNPSMGESYEQYF TGTGCCAGCAATCCATCTATGGGGGAGAGCTACGAGCAGTACTTC
NA TRBJ2-2 TRBV12-3/TRBV12-4 NA CASPRGPGTGELFF TGTGCCAGTCCGCGGGGGCCAGGCACCGGGGAGCTGTTTTTT
TRBD2 TRBJ2-3 TRBV5-1 few CASSLVGSGGSDTQYF TGCGCCAGCAGCTTGGTTGGTAGCGGGGGGTCAGATACGCAGTATTTT
NA TRBJ2-3 TRBV18 NA CASSPMEGSTDTQYF TGTGCCAGCTCGCCCATGGAGGGCAGCACAGATACGCAGTATTTT
TRBD2 TRBJ2-1 TRBV11-3 few CASSLEPLSGGYNEQFF TGTGCCAGCAGCTTAGAACCCTTATCGGGGGGTTACAATGAGCAGTTCTTC
NA TRBJ1-1 TRBV3-1 many CASSQGFTEAFF TGCGCCAGCAGCCAGGGTTTCACTGAAGCTTTCTTT
NA TRBJ1-2 TRBV9 NA CASSPFQGGYTF TGTGCCAGCAGCCCCTTTCAGGGTGGCTACACCTTC
TRBD2 TRBJ2-2 TRBV6-5 once CASSYLLAGGPGELFF TGTGCCAGCAGTTACCTCCTAGCGGGGGGTCCCGGGGAGCTGTTTTTT
NA TRBJ2-3 TRBV19 few CASSWGARDTQYF TGTGCCAGTAGCTGGGGGGCGAGGGATACGCAGTATTTT
NA TRBJ2-2 TRBV4-3 NA CASSLQMQGPSGELFF TGCGCCAGCAGCCTCCAAATGCAGGGACCTTCCGGGGAGCTGTTTTTT
NA TRBJ2-6 TRBV12-5 NA CASCSSGANVLTF TGTGCTAGTTGTAGCTCTGGGGCCAACGTCCTGACTTTC
NA TRBJ2-5 TRBV20-1 few CSARDFTGPQETQYF TGCAGTGCTAGAGATTTTACAGGCCCCCAAGAGACCCAGTACTTC
TRBD2 TRBJ2-2 TRBV12-5 many CASGFLLGTSWELFF TGTGCTAGTGGTTTTCTACTCGGGACTAGTTGGGAGCTGTTTTTT
NA TRBJ2-3 TRBV7-8 many CASRWLVEGTDTQYF TGTGCCAGCAGATGGCTAGTCGAAGGCACAGATACGCAGTATTTT
NA TRBJ1-5 TRBV4-1 NA CASSQPYSNQPQHF TGCGCCAGCAGCCAGCCTTATAGCAATCAGCCCCAGCATTTT
TRBD1 TRBJ1-2 TRBV20-1 few CSAVKSGTGAYGYTF TGCAGTGCCGTAAAGTCCGGGACAGGGGCCTATGGCTACACCTTC
NA TRBJ2-7 TRBV7-9 NA CASSLVQGMMAYEQYF TGTGCCAGCAGCCTTGTGCAGGGAATGATGGCCTACGAGCAGTACTTC